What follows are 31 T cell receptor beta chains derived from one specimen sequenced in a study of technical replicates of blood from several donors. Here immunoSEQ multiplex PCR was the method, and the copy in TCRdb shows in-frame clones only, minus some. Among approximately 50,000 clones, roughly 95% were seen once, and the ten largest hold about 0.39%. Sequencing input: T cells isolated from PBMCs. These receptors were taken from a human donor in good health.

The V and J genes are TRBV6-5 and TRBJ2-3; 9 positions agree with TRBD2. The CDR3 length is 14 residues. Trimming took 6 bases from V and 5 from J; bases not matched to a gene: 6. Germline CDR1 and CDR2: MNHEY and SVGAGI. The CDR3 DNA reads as TGTGCCAGCAGCGCGGGAGGGCCCGTAGATACGCAGTATTTT. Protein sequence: CASSAGGPVDTQYF.

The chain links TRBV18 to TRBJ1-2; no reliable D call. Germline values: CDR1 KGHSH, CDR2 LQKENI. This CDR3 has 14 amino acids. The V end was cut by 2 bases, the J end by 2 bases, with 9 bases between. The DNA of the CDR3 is TGTGCCAGCTCACCATCGGAGGGAAACTATGGCTACACCTTC. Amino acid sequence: CASSPSEGNYGYTF.

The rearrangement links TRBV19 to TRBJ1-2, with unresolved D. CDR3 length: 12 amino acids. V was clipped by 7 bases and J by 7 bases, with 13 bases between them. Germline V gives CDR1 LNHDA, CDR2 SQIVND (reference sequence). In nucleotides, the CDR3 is TGTGCCAGTACCATGGGTGGGCTTGGCTACACCTTC. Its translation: CASTMGGLGYTF. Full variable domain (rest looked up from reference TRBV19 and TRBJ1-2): DGGITQSPKYLFRKEGQNVTLSCEQNLNHDAMYWYRQDPGQGLRLIYYSQIVNDFQKGDIAEGYSVSREKKESFPLTVTSAQKNPTAFYLCASTMGGLGYTFGSGTRLTVV.

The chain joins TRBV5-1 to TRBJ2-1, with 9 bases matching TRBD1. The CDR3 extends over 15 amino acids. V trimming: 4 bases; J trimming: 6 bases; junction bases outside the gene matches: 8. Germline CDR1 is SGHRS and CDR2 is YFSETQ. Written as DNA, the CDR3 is TGCGCCAGCAGCCCGAGGACAGGGGAATCCAATGAGCAGTTCTTC. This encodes CASSPRTGESNEQFF.

CDR3 sequence reads: CASSLEPVYNEQFF. CDR3 nucleotide sequence: TGTGCCAGCAGCTTAGAACCGGTTTACAATGAGCAGTTCTTC. V gene TRBV7-9 combines with J gene TRBJ2-1; unclear D gene. This CDR3 comprises 14 residues. Germline V CDR1 and CDR2: SEHNR, FQNEAQ (reference sequence). The V end lost 1 base, the J end lost 4 bases, and 8 bases lay between the germline ends.

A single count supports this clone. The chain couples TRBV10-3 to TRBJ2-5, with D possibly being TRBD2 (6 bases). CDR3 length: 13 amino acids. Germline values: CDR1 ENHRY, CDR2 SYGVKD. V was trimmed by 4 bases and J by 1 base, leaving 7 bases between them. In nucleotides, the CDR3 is TGTGCCATCAGTGGGACTATCCAAGAGACCCAGTACTTC. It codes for CAISGTIQETQYF.

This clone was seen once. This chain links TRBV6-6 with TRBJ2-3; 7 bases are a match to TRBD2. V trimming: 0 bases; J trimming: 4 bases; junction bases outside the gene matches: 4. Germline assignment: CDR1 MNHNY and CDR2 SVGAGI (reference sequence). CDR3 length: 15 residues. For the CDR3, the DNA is TGTGCCAGCAGTTACTCGGCGCGGGAGCCAGATACGCAGTATTTT. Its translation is CASSYSAREPDTQYF.

The CDR3 loop reads CASSGRTDYPTNEKLFF. Here the CDR3 DNA reads TGTGCCAGCAGTGGGCGGACAGATTACCCAACTAATGAAAAACTGTTTTTT. The V gene is TRBV2, the J gene TRBJ1-4; maybe TRBD1 (6 bases). The germline V gene has CDR1 SNHLY and CDR2 FYNNEI. V lost 4 bases, J lost 0 bases, and 15 bases lay in between. The CDR3 runs 17 residues.

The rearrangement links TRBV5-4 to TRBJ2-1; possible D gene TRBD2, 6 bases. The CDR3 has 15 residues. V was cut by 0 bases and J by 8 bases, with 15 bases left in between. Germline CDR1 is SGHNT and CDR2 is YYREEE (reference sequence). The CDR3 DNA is TGTGCCAGCAGCTTGGGATCGGCGGGAATGGATGAGCAGTTCTTC. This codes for CASSLGSAGMDEQFF.

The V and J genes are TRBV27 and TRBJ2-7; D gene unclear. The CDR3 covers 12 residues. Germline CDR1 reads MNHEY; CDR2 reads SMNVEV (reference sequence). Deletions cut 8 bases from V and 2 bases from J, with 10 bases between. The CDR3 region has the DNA TGTGCCAGCCGGGTGAGTCCCTACGAGCAGTACTTC. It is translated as CASRVSPYEQYF.

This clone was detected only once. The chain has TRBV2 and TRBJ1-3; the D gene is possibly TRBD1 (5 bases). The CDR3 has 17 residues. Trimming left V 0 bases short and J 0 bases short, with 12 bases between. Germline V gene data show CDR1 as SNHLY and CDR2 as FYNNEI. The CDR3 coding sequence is TGTGCCAGCAGTGAAGCGCAGGGCCAGAGCTCTGGAAACACCATATATTTT. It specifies CASSEAQGQSSGNTIYF.

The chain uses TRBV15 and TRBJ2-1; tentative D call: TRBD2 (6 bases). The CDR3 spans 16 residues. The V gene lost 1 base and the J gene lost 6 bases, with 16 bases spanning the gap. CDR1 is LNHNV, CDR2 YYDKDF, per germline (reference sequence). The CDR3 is CATSRVPGLLVNEQFF. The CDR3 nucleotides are TGTGCCACCAGCAGAGTGCCGGGACTCCTCGTCAATGAGCAGTTCTTC.

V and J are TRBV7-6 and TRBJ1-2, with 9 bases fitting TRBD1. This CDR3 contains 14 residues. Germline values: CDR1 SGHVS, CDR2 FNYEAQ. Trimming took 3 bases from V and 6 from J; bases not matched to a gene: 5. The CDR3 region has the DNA TGTGCCAGCAGCTTCTCCGGGACAGGGAATGGCTACACCTTC. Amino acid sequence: CASSFSGTGNGYTF.

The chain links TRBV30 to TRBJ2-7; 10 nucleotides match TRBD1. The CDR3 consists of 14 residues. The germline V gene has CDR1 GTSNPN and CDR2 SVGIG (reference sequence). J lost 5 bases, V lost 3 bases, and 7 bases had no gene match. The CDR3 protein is CAWRRQGAADEQYF. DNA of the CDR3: TGTGCCTGGAGGAGACAGGGGGCGGCTGACGAGCAGTACTTC.

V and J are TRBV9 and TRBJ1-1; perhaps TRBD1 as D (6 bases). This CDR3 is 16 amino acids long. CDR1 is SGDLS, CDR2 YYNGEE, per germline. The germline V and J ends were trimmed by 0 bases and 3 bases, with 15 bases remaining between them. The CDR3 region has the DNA TGTGCCAGCAGCGTAGTGTTGGGGGGGCCGTACACTGAAGCTTTCTTT. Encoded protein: CASSVVLGGPYTEAFF. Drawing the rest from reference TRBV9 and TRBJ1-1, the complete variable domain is DSGVTQTPKHLITATGQRVTLRCSPRSGDLSVYWYQQSLDQGLQFLIQYYNGEERAKGNILERFSAQQFPDLHSELNLSSLELGDSALYFCASSVVLGGPYTEAFFGQGTRLTVV.

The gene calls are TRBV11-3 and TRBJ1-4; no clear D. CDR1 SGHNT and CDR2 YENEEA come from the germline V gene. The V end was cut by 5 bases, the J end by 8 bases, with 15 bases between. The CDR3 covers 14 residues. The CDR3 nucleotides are TGTGCCAGCAGCCCCCGGACGGGATCCGAAAAACTGTTTTTT. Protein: CASSPRTGSEKLFF.

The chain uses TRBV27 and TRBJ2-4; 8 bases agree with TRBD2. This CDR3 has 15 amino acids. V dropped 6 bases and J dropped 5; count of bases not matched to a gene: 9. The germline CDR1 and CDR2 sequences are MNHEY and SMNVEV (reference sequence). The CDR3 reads CASSRLAGVENIQYF. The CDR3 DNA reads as TGTGCCAGCAGCCGTCTAGCGGGTGTGGAAAACATTCAGTACTTC.

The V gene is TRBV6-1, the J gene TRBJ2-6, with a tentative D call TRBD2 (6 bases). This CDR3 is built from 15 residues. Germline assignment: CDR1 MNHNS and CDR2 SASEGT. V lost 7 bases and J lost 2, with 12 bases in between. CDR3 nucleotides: TGTGCCAGCACCATGGAGGGTGCTGGGGCCAACGTCCTGACTTTC. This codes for CASTMEGAGANVLTF.

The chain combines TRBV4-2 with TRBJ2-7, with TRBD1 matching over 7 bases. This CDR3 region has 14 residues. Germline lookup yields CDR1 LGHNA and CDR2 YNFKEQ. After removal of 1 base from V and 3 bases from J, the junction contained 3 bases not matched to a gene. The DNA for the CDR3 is TGTGCCAGCAGCCAAGCTTCAGGGGGCTACGAGCAGTACTTC. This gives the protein CASSQASGGYEQYF.

CDR3 amino acids: CASNDIAGANVLTF. CDR3 sequence (DNA): TGTGCCAGCAACGACATCGCGGGGGCCAACGTCCTGACTTTC. The chain combines TRBV5-4 with TRBJ2-6; no reliable D call. The CDR3 spans 14 residues. Between the trimmed V and J ends, which lost 6 bases and 4 bases, there was a span of 11 bases. Germline loops: CDR1 SGHNT, CDR2 YYREEE (reference sequence).

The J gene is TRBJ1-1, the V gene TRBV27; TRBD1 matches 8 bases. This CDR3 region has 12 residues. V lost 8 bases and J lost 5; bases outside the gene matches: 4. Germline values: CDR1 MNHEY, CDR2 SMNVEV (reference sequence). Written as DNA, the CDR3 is TGTGCCAGCCTAACAGGGGGGACTGAAGCTTTCTTT. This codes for CASLTGGTEAFF.

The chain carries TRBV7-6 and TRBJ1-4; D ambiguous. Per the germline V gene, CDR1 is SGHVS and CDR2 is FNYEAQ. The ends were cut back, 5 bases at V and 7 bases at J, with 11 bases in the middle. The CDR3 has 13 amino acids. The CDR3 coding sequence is TGTGCCAGCAGCCGGGGAACGAGTGAAAAACTGTTTTTT. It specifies CASSRGTSEKLFF.

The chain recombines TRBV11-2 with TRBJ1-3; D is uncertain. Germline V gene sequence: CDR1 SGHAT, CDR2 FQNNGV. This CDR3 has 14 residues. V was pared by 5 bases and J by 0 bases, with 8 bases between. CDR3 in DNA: TGTGCCAGCAGCCTCGGGAGCTCTGGAAACACCATATATTTT. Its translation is CASSLGSSGNTIYF.

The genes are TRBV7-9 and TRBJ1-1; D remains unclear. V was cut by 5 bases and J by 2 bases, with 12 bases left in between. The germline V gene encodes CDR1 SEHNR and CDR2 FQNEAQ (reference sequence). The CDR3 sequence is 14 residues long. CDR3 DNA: TGTGCCAGCAGCATCCCTACCGCCAACACTGAAGCTTTCTTT. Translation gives CASSIPTANTEAFF.

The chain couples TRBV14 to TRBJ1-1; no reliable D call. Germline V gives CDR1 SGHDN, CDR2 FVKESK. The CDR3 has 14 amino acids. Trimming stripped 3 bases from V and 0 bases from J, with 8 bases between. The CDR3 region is CASSHYDLNTEAFF. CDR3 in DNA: TGTGCCAGCAGCCACTATGACTTGAACACTGAAGCTTTCTTT.

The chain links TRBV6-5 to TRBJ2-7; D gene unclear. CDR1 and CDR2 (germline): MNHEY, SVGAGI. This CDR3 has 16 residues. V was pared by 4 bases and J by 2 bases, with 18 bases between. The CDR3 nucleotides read TGTGCCAGCAGTTGGTCAGACGATACGACACCCTACGAGCAGTACTTC. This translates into CASSWSDDTTPYEQYF.

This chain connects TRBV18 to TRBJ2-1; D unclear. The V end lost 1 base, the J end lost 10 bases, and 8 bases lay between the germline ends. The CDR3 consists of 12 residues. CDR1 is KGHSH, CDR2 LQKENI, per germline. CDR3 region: CASSPLSLEQFF. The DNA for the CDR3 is TGTGCCAGCTCACCACTCTCGCTAGAGCAGTTCTTC.

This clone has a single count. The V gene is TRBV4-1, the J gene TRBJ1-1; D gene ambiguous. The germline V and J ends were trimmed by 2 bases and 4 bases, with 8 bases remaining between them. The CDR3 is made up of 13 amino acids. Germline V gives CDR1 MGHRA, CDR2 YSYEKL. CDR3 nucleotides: TGCGCCAGCAGCCAAAGAGTTGGCACTGAAGCTTTCTTT. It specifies CASSQRVGTEAFF.

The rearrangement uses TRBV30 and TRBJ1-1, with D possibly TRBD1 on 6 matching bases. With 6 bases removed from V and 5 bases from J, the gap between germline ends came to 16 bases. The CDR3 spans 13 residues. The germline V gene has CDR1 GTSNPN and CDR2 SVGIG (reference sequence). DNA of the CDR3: TGTGCCTGCAGCCTACAGGGCTGGACTGAAGCTTTCTTT. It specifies CACSLQGWTEAFF.

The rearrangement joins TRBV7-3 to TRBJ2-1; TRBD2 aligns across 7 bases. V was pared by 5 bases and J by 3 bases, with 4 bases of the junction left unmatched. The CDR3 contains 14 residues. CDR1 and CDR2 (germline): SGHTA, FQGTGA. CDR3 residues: CASSPRTSYNEQFF. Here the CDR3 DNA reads TGTGCCAGCAGCCCGAGGACTAGCTACAATGAGCAGTTCTTC.

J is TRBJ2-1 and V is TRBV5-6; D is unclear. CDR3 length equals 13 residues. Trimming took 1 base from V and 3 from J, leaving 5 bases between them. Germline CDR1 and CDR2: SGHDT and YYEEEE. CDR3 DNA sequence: TGTGCCAGCAGCTTGTTCCTCTACAATGAGCAGTTCTTC. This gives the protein CASSLFLYNEQFF.